This TCR beta chain was observed in a study of T-cell reconstitution after alpha-beta-depleted transplantation in children. Notes on the study in general: Fresh T-cell production supplied most of the T-cell counts and diversity seen one year after transplant. The origin of alpha-beta T cells about two months after transplant was reportedly several hundred expanded graft clones. Elevated TCRbeta diversity at day 60 was traced, in some patients, to surviving recipient T cells and thymic progenitors.

Unique molecular identifiers tagged the TCRbeta library. TCRdb re-called the PCR reads with MiXCR, one entry per CDR3 protein. The sample has around 800,000 distinct CDR3 sequences, approximately 15% seen once. The CDR3 length is 16 residues. The V and J ends lost 1 base and 3 bases respectively, with 10 bases between them. CDR1 LGHNA and CDR2 YNFKEQ come from the germline V gene. This clonotype has a count of ten or more. Antigen unknown. This clonotype was sampled from a male patient younger than 18 who had a stem cell transplant for acute lymphoblastic leukemia, so the T cells may come from the graft donor. The input for sequencing was PBMCs, mostly from graft donor cells, taken 360 days after TCRalphabeta/CD19-depleted stem cell transplant. The genes are TRBV4-2 and TRBJ2-6; no definite D call. CDR3 residues: CASSQGKRSGANVLTF. DNA of the CDR3: TGTGCCAGCAGCCAAGGTAAAAGGAGTGGGGCCAACGTCCTGACTTTC.